This T cell receptor beta chain was sequenced during a study of shared clonotypes between healthy human individuals (dated by TCRdb to about 2020). About the study as a whole: A few men and a couple of women, aged 18 to 49 years, made up the cohort. Per donor, three plates each were used for CD4 naive and CD4 memory, two for CD8 naive, and one for CD8 memory. To estimate repertoire size and how much clonotype sharing occurs between individuals, the study deeply sequenced the blood TCR repertoires of about five healthy adults. To increase sequencing depth and limit assay-specific biases, different laboratories used diverse techniques to prepare libraries and sequence TCR repertoires. Between about 0.8 and 8.9 billion PBMCs per donor were obtained by leukapheresis. Broader findings and caveats from the paper: Incomplete sequencing was indicated by rarefaction of sorted-subset datasets, despite the large sequencing depth. Compared with non-shared clonotypes, clonotypes shared by all four sorted-subset donors had higher generation probabilities. About 5% of naive CD4, 3.5% of naive CD8, 2% to 2.5% of memory CD4, and more than 0.35% of memory CD8 clonotypes were shared across four donors. Only blood was sampled, and tissue TCR repertoires likely differ from those in blood. Because the study included a small number of donors, the genetic and exposure-history diversity represented was limited. Based on pairwise subsampling, the degree of clonotype sharing among donors was expected to be affected by sequencing depth. Naive subsets generally had larger estimated clonotype richness than memory subsets.

Concerning this clone itself: Its cognate antigen has yet to be identified. The record has no base qualities; no much larger clone is one base away.

Including the terminal cysteine and phenylalanine, the CDR3 comprises 15 residues. Of all the DNA, just the CDR3 is kept, 45 bases in frame from base 1. The germline V gene gives CDR1 as KGHSH and CDR2 as LQKENI. The V end gives up 8 bases and the J end 1 base, leaving 9 bases in the junction not matched to a gene. Using the deep immunoSEQ assay, multiplex PCR amplified TCR CDR3 regions from genomic DNA. Extracted genomic DNA from each cell subset was spread evenly across all wells of several immunoSEQ 96-well plates, with each plate serving as a replicate. For sorted subsets, each replicate PCR was loaded with roughly 190 ng genomic DNA, equivalent to approximately 27,000 T cell genomes. The purified libraries were quantified using a Qubit 3.0 fluorometer, sized with a Bioanalyzer 2100, and then quantified again using the KAPA Library Quantification kit. Every immunoSEQ 96-well plate was sequenced on a dedicated single-read 150-cycle Illumina NextSeq 550 flow cell. Turning to the authors' computational methods: Because the immunoSEQ output held only junctional sequences and lacked quality scores, the filtering could not match the filtering applied to full-length reads. Sequences were annotated with PyIR, a Python wrapper for IgBLAST v1.9, and V/J genes and CDR3 were assigned using IMGT germline references. Any read was removed if the V/J assignment was weak (E-value above 1e-6), the CDR3 was missing, or the read contained stop codons, out-of-frame junctions, or ambiguous translated residues. V3J clonotypes were defined as sequences sharing the same inferred V gene, J gene, and CDR3 amino acid sequence. Percentage overlap between repertoires was computed as shared unique clonotypes divided by the size of the smaller repertoire. RTK rarefaction, the Chao1 estimator, and Recon v2.1 estimates of unobserved clonotypes were used to assess repertoire richness. Generation probabilities for all TCRbeta clonotypes obtained by the gDNA method from a few donors were computed using OLGA. Drawn from immuneACCESS, this table holds only the in-frame rearrangements with V and J called that TCRdb kept. Clones are partly lost; checked studies trace under half to an unresolved V gene and leave the rest unexplained. For V, J and clone size, that table is used; D and trimming come from the DNA. The sample table shows some 1,900,000 clones, and less than 95% are seen once. Together, the top ten hold approximately 1.2% of the sample.

CD8 naive samples consisted of CD45RO-negative cells that were positively selected for CCR7, yielding a CD45RA+CCR7+ population without TemRA cells. Healthy HIV-negative adults with no recently reported acute infections or vaccinations were included as donors. Only Caucasian adults living in Nashville, Tennessee, USA were represented among the donors. Blood was collected by leukapheresis, and PBMCs were isolated by Ficoll-Histopaque density gradient centrifugation and then cryopreserved in liquid nitrogen vapor phase. Analytical flow cytometry was used to check the purity and quantity of each magnetically sorted T cell population. Each sorted fraction had its genomic DNA isolated and then quantified by UV absorbance on a Nanodrop 2000c.

The TCR comes from a man aged 18 to 30 in good health. Sequencing used naive CD8+ T cells sorted from blood. The sample's cell subset or site label, decoded: CD45RA+CCR7+. The chain was built from TRBV18 and TRBJ2-7; 9 bases in the junction line up with TRBD1. Read as DNA, the sequence is TGTGCCAGCACGAAACCCGGGACAGGGTCCTACGAGCAGTACTTC. Its translation reads: CASTKPGTGSYEQYF.